This is a list of T cell receptor beta chains from one sample in a study of blood T cell repertoires in COVID-19. Assay used: immunoSEQ multiplex PCR; TCRdb lists only in-frame clones, some missing. The sample includes about 150,000 clones, roughly 80% seen only once; the top ten take roughly 7%. Sequenced sample: PBMCs or T cells enriched from blood (not recorded which). The receptors derive from a man aged 50-59 years who had recovered from COVID-19. Both conserved end residues are part of each CDR3. A D gene is named only where the DNA matches it firmly. Not all rows give a size; the values are once, few, many and, for expanded clones, a class.

v_gene	j_gene	abundance	d_gene	CDR3aa	CDR3nt
TRBV21-1	TRBJ1-5	NA	NA	CASSTARGGSNQPQHF	TGTGCCAGCAGCACAGCTCGGGGAGGTTCCAATCAGCCCCAGCATTTT
TRBV5-6	TRBJ1-5	many	NA	CASSLVAGVSNQPQHF	TGTGCCAGCAGCTTGGTGGCCGGGGTGAGCAATCAGCCCCAGCATTTT
TRBV3-1/TRBV3-2	TRBJ1-3	NA	NA	CASSQDFRAGNTIYF	TGTGCCAGCAGCCAAGATTTCAGGGCTGGAAACACCATATATTTT
TRBV27	TRBJ2-1	NA	NA	CASSLSNRGAGNEQFF	TGTGCCAGCAGTTTATCGAACCGGGGGGCGGGCAATGAGCAGTTCTTC
TRBV18	TRBJ2-2	NA	NA	CASSPQRLGPATGELFF	TGTGCCAGCTCACCACAACGACTGGGGCCCGCCACCGGGGAGCTGTTTTTT
TRBV11-1	TRBJ2-3	NA	TRBD2	CASSLARTSGATDTQYF	TGTGCCAGCAGCTTAGCAAGGACTAGCGGGGCCACAGATACGCAGTATTTT
TRBV7-2	TRBJ2-1	NA	TRBD1	CASRQADRVNEQFF	TGTGCCAGCAGACAAGCGGACAGGGTTAATGAGCAGTTCTTC
TRBV6-2/TRBV6-3	TRBJ2-7	NA	TRBD1	CASGRRGRSLPYEQYF	TGTGCCAGCGGCCGTAGGGGGCGAAGCCTACCCTACGAGCAGTACTTC
TRBV19	TRBJ1-5	NA	TRBD1	CASRPGGAGNQPQHF	TGTGCCAGTAGACCAGGGGGCGCCGGCAATCAGCCCCAGCATTTT
TRBV5-1	TRBJ2-1	NA	TRBD2	CASSPPSGGADEQFF	TGCGCCAGCAGCCCTCCTAGCGGGGGGGCCGATGAGCAGTTCTTC
TRBV10-3	TRBJ1-6	few	NA	CAERGEDSPLHF	TGTGCAGAACGCGGGGAAGATTCACCCCTCCACTTT
TRBV30	TRBJ1-5	few	TRBD1	CAWSVQSGGSQPQHF	TGTGCCTGGAGTGTACAGTCAGGGGGCAGTCAGCCCCAGCATTTT
TRBV19	TRBJ1-1	NA	NA	CASSVGTEAFF	TGTGCCAGTAGTGTCGGGACAGAAGCTTTCTTT
TRBV2	TRBJ1-6	NA	TRBD1	CASSDQGGNSPLHF	TGTGCCAGCAGTGATCAGGGGGGTAATTCACCCCTCCACTTT
TRBV7-8	TRBJ2-2	few	TRBD1	CASSIPGQGGGELFF	TGTGCCAGCAGCATACCGGGACAGGGAGGCGGGGAGCTGTTTTTT
TRBV7-2	TRBJ1-6	few	TRBD1	CASRLTGVNSPLHF	TGTGCCAGCAGACTAACAGGGGTCAATTCACCCCTCCACTTT
TRBV18	TRBJ1-1	NA	TRBD1	CASSPRRSDRRLNTEAFF	TGTGCCAGCTCCCCCCGCCGATCGGACAGGCGATTGAACACTGAAGCTTTCTTT
TRBV14	TRBJ2-1	once	TRBD1	CASSRGTGNFNEQFF	TGTGCCAGCAGCAGAGGGACAGGGAACTTCAATGAGCAGTTCTTC
TRBV9	TRBJ2-1	NA	NA	CASSGVGGRYNEQFF	TGTGCCAGCAGCGGTGTGGGGGGGCGATACAATGAGCAGTTCTTC
TRBV29-1	TRBJ1-1	NA	NA	CSVAFVGGGTEAFF	TGCAGCGTTGCTTTCGTGGGGGGAGGGACTGAAGCTTTCTTT
TRBV3-1/TRBV3-2	TRBJ2-2	NA	TRBD1	CASSHGTAYKGGELFF	TGTGCCAGCAGCCATGGGACAGCCTATAAGGGGGGGGAGCTGTTTTTT
TRBV3-1/TRBV3-2	TRBJ1-1	NA	TRBD1	CASSQPTGTEAFF	TGTGCCAGCAGCCAGCCGACAGGGACTGAAGCTTTCTTT
TRBV7-3	TRBJ1-3	NA	NA	CASSFQDISGNTIYF	TGTGCCAGCAGCTTCCAGGACATCTCTGGAAACACCATATATTTT
TRBV5-5	TRBJ2-2	NA	NA	CASSLWTVNTGELFF	TGTGCCAGCAGCTTGTGGACAGTGAACACCGGGGAGCTGTTTTTT
TRBV2	TRBJ1-2	NA	NA	CASSRSGLAGYTF	TGTGCCAGCAGTAGGTCGGGGTTGGCTGGCTACACCTTC
TRBV10-3	TRBJ1-2	NA	TRBD1	CAISGQGNYGYTF	TGTGCCATCAGCGGACAGGGAAACTATGGCTACACCTTC
TRBV9	TRBJ2-5	once	NA	CASSVDQTPQETQYF	TGTGCCAGCAGCGTAGACCAGACACCCCAAGAGACCCAGTACTTC
TRBV14	TRBJ1-1	once	NA	CASSQGTFRGEAFF	TGTGCCAGCAGCCAAGGGACTTTCAGGGGTGAAGCTTTCTTT
TRBV25-1	TRBJ1-1	NA	NA	CASSAGSWGEAFF	TGTGCCAGCAGTGCGGGGAGTTGGGGTGAAGCTTTCTTT
TRBV4-1	TRBJ1-1	NA	TRBD1	CASSLTVQGRDTEAFF	TGCGCCAGCAGCCTAACCGTACAGGGGCGAGACACTGAAGCTTTCTTT
TRBV15	TRBJ1-1	NA	NA	CATSRTGVGTEAFF	TGTGCCACCAGCAGGACGGGGGTTGGGACTGAAGCTTTCTTT
TRBV10-3	TRBJ1-2	NA	NA	CAISIDSVYGYTF	TGTGCCATCAGCATAGACTCCGTCTATGGCTACACCTTC
TRBV27	TRBJ2-3	NA	TRBD2	CASSLAGGLSDTQYF	TGTGCCAGCAGTCTAGCGGGGGGGCTTTCAGATACGCAGTATTTT
TRBV3-1/TRBV3-2	TRBJ1-2	NA	TRBD1	CASSHQGGDRNYGYTF	TGTGCCAGCAGCCACCAGGGGGGAGACAGGAACTATGGCTACACCTTC
TRBV6-5	TRBJ1-1	NA	TRBD1	CATITGARRGEAFF	TGTGCCACCATAACAGGGGCTCGGAGAGGTGAAGCTTTCTTT
TRBV5-1	TRBJ1-1	NA	TRBD1	CASSGGQETSMNTEAFF	TGCGCCAGCAGCGGCGGACAGGAGACCTCTATGAACACTGAAGCTTTCTTT
TRBV27	TRBJ2-3	few	NA	CASRRRETSTDTQYF	TGTGCCAGCAGAAGGAGAGAGACTAGCACAGATACGCAGTATTTT
TRBV5-1	TRBJ1-2	NA	NA	CASSLSGEAGYTF	TGCGCCAGCAGCTTGTCGGGGGAGGCCGGCTACACCTTC
TRBV10-3	TRBJ2-3	NA	NA	CAISGTPSTDTQYF	TGTGCCATCAGTGGGACTCCTAGCACAGATACGCAGTATTTT
TRBV6-2/TRBV6-3	TRBJ1-5	NA	TRBD1	CASSYRGQGAYQPQHF	TGTGCCAGCAGTTACCGAGGACAGGGGGCGTATCAGCCCCAGCATTTT
TRBV9	TRBJ1-1	NA	TRBD1	CASSVGAGGYTEAFF	TGTGCCAGCAGCGTCGGGGCAGGGGGCTACACTGAAGCTTTCTTT
TRBV28	TRBJ1-2	NA	NA	CASKSGYGYTF	TGTGCCAGCAAGTCGGGGTACGGCTACACCTTC